These T cell receptor beta chains were read from a single sample in a study of identical twins. TCRdb re-analysed the 5' RACE reads in MiXCR, keeping a single row per CDR3 protein. The table includes 1.5 million to 2 million distinct CDR3 sequences, roughly 35% detected once. The specimen was cord blood. These TCRs come from a newborn girl in good health. CDR3s include the opening cysteine and the closing phenylalanine or tryptophan. Fields, in order: J gene, clone size, D gene, V gene, CDR3 DNA, CDR3 protein. D genes are given only for firm matches. Expanded clones get a size class; other rows say once, few or many, or leave the size out.

TRBJ1-2	-	-	TRBV5-1	TGCGCCAGCAGCTTGGAGGCAGACCGTAACTATGGCTACACCTTC	CASSLEADRNYGYTF
TRBJ2-3	-	TRBD2	TRBV5-1	TGCGCCAGCAGCCGTTCACTAGCGGGAGAGGGCACAGTTACGCAGTATTTT	CASSRSLAGEGTVTQYF
TRBJ2-1	-	TRBD1	TRBV2	TGTGCCAGCAGTCTAGCCCTCTACGACAGGGATGAGCAGTTCTTC	CASSLALYDRDEQFF
TRBJ1-1	once	TRBD1	TRBV20-1	TGCAGTGCTCCTAGACAGGGAGTGAACACTGAAGCTTTCTTT	CSAPRQGVNTEAFF
TRBJ1-1	-	-	TRBV7-9	TGTGCCAGCGCGGGAACTGAAGCTTTCTTT	CASAGTEAFF
TRBJ2-5	many	-	TRBV29-1	TGCAGCGTTGCCAGGGTTGAGACCCAGTACTTC	CSVARVETQYF
TRBJ2-4	-	-	TRBV3-1	TGTGCCAGCAGCCAAGACCAGAGGCCCTCGGAGACCCGGTACTTC	CASSQDQRPSETRYF
TRBJ2-1	-	-	TRBV20-1	TGCAGTGCTAGAACCCCCAGCGGCCACTACAATGAGCAGTTCTTC	CSARTPSGHYNEQFF
TRBJ2-5	-	-	TRBV20-1	TGCAGTGCTGAGCTTGTCTCTAACACCCGGAAGTATGAGACCCAGTACTTC	CSAELVSNTRKYETQYF
TRBJ2-1	few	TRBD1	TRBV5-5	TGTGCCAGCAGCTTGAATGACAGGGGGAAGGATGAGCAGTTCTTC	CASSLNDRGKDEQFF
TRBJ2-5	many	-	TRBV5-1	TGCGCCAGCAGGTGGGAAGAGACCCAGTACTTC	CASRWEETQYF
TRBJ2-1	-	TRBD1	TRBV6-4	TGTGCCAGCAGTACCGGGACAGAAGGGAATGAGCAGTTCTTC	CASSTGTEGNEQFF
TRBJ1-2	many	-	TRBV27	TGTGCCAGCAGTTTATATCCGGACAACTATGGCTACACCTTC	CASSLYPDNYGYTF
TRBJ1-5	many	-	TRBV3-1	TGTGCCAGCAGCCAAGACTCGTTTAGCAATCAGCCCCAGCATTTT	CASSQDSFSNQPQHF
TRBJ2-2	-	-	TRBV12-3/TRBV12-4	TGTGCCAGCAGTTTAGCGGGGGCCTCGAACACCGGGGAGCTGTTTTTT	CASSLAGASNTGELFF
TRBJ2-1	-	-	TRBV4-1	TGCGCCAGCAGCCAATTTTCCGGATACAATGAGCAGTTCTTC	CASSQFSGYNEQFF
TRBJ2-3	-	-	TRBV7-2	TGTGCCAGCAGCTTATCGTCAGGGAGATCGAGGGGAGGTCAGCCCCAGAATTTT	CASSLSSGRSRGGQPQNF
TRBJ2-7	-	TRBD1	TRBV11-2	TGTGCCAGCAGCCGATCCTACAGGGGGCGTAACTACGAGCAGTACTTC	CASSRSYRGRNYEQYF
TRBJ2-1	few	TRBD2	TRBV29-1	TGCAGCGTTAGACCGGGACTAGCGGGAGTGAATGAGCAGTTCTTC	CSVRPGLAGVNEQFF
TRBJ2-1	many	TRBD1	TRBV12-3/TRBV12-4	TGTGCCAGCAGTTTAGGGACAGGCCGCTCCTACAATGAGCAGTTCTTC	CASSLGTGRSYNEQFF
TRBJ2-7	-	TRBD2	TRBV20-1	TGCAGTGCTAGAGATTTTAGTAGGACTAGCTACGAGCAGTACTTC	CSARDFSRTSYEQYF
TRBJ2-1	-	-	TRBV6-6	TGTGCCAGCAGTCCGGTCCAGGCTAATGAGCAGTTCTTC	CASSPVQANEQFF
TRBJ1-2	few	-	TRBV5-1	TGCGCCAGCAGCACCCACGGGTACGACTATGGCTACACCTTC	CASSTHGYDYGYTF
TRBJ2-3	-	TRBD2	TRBV5-1	TGCGCCAGCAGCGGGACTAGCGACGGAGATACGCAGTATTTT	CASSGTSDGDTQYF
TRBJ1-2	few	-	TRBV7-9	TGTGCCAGCAGCTTAATATCGGACCTTTGGGGCTACACCTTC	CASSLISDLWGYTF
TRBJ2-3	-	-	TRBV5-1	TGCGCCTGCAGCTTTCCGGATTTGGATACGCAGTATTTT	CACSFPDLDTQYF
TRBJ2-3	few	TRBD2	TRBV4-1	TGCGCCAGCAGCCAAGGATGGTGGATAGCGGGGGGGCTTTACGCAGATACGCAGTATTTT	CASSQGWWIAGGLYADTQYF
TRBJ1-2	-	TRBD1	TRBV2	TGTGCTAGCAGTGAAGCAAGACAGGGGTATGGCTACACCTTC	CASSEARQGYGYTF
TRBJ2-3	-	-	TRBV5-1	TGCGCCTGCAGCTTGAATGAGGGGCGGGATACGCAGTATTTT	CACSLNEGRDTQYF
TRBJ2-3	-	TRBD1	TRBV12-3/TRBV12-4	TGTGCCAGCGGCAGGACAGGGAGCACAGATACGCAGTATTTT	CASGRTGSTDTQYF
TRBJ2-7	many	-	TRBV6-2/TRBV6-3	TGTGCCAGCCCAAGCGACACCACCTACGAGCAGTACTTC	CASPSDTTYEQYF
TRBJ2-1	-	TRBD1	TRBV5-1	TGCGCCAGCAGCTTGCAAAGAAACAGGGGCTACAATGAGCAGTTCTTC	CASSLQRNRGYNEQFF
TRBJ2-3	few	TRBD2	TRBV20-1	TGCAGTGCTAGAGCGACTAGCGGGACTAGCACAGATACGCAGTATTTT	CSARATSGTSTDTQYF
TRBJ2-1	few	TRBD2	TRBV18	TGTGCCAGCTCACTCGGACTAGCGGGAGGGCCTCGCTCCTACAATGAGCAGTTCTTC	CASSLGLAGGPRSYNEQFF
TRBJ1-2	-	-	TRBV18	TGTGCCAGCTCACCAGGCAGTACCTATGGCTACACCTTC	CASSPGSTYGYTF
TRBJ1-1	few	-	TRBV12-3/TRBV12-4	TGTGCCAGCAGCCCAACAGGGAGTAACACTGAAGCTTTCTTT	CASSPTGSNTEAFF
TRBJ2-1	many	TRBD1	TRBV10-3	TGTGCCATCAGTGATACAGGGGAAGGGGGCCACAATGAGCAGTTCTTC	CAISDTGEGGHNEQFF
TRBJ2-5	-	-	TRBV21-1	TGTGCCAGCAGCAAAACTAGCGGGATTATGGAGACCCAGTACTTC	CASSKTSGIMETQYF
TRBJ2-5	-	-	TRBV7-2	TGTGCCAGCAGCTTAGACCACCCTTCCTACGAGCGGTACTTC	CASSLDHPSYERYF
TRBJ2-7	-	-	TRBV7-2	TGTGCCAGCAGCCTGGATCTGACTAGAAGGGCCTACGAGCAGTACTTC	CASSLDLTRRAYEQYF
TRBJ2-1	few	-	TRBV7-6	TGTGCCAGCAGCTTTTATGCGGGGTCGTACAATGAGCAGTTCTTC	CASSFYAGSYNEQFF
TRBJ2-1	few	TRBD1	TRBV14	TGTGCCAGCAGCCCAGGGGGCCTCCCCTATTACAATGAGCAGTTCTTC	CASSPGGLPYYNEQFF
TRBJ2-5	once	TRBD2	TRBV12-3/TRBV12-4	TGTGCCAGCGGATCGGGACTAGCGGGAGGAGAGACCCAGTACTTC	CASGSGLAGGETQYF
TRBJ1-2	many	-	TRBV5-1	TGCGCCAGCAGCACCCATGACAGGCCATATGGCTACACCTTC	CASSTHDRPYGYTF
TRBJ1-6	few	TRBD1	TRBV4-2	TGTGCCAGCAGCCAAGTTGATTTCGGGACAGGGCTTAATTCACCCCTCCACTTT	CASSQVDFGTGLNSPLHF
TRBJ1-1	-	-	TRBV20-1	TGCAGTGCCCTTAGAGGGGGGAGGAACACTGAAGCTTTCTTT	CSALRGGRNTEAFF
TRBJ1-1	-	TRBD1	TRBV7-9	TGTGCCAGCAGCTTAGTTCAGACAGGGACGGCTGAAGCTTTCTTT	CASSLVQTGTAEAFF
TRBJ2-3	-	TRBD2	TRBV20-1	TGCAGTGCTAGCCCTAGCGGGGGGCGCACAGATACGCAGTATTTT	CSASPSGGRTDTQYF
TRBJ2-3	-	-	TRBV15	TGTGCCACCAGCAGAGATACGTCCTCTCCGTATTTT	CATSRDTSSPYF
TRBJ1-2	few	-	TRBV19	TGTGCCAGTAGTGTTCAAGACAGTGGCAACTATGGCTACACCTTC	CASSVQDSGNYGYTF
TRBJ2-1	few	TRBD2	TRBV13	TGTGCCAGCAGCTCGGGACTAGCGGGGGCAAATGAGCTGTTCTTC	CASSSGLAGANELFF
TRBJ2-7	few	TRBD2	TRBV5-6	TGTGCCAGCAGCCCCGGACTAGAAGCCTACGAGCAGTACTTC	CASSPGLEAYEQYF
TRBJ2-6	few	TRBD2	TRBV12-3/TRBV12-4	TGTGCCAGCAGTTTATTCAGCGGGAGGGAGATCAGTGGGGCCAACGTCCTGACTTTC	CASSLFSGREISGANVLTF
TRBJ1-1	-	-	TRBV20-1	TGCAGTGCTAGAGTGCGGGTTGCGGTGGACACTGAAGCTTTCTTT	CSARVRVAVDTEAFF
TRBJ1-2	-	-	TRBV5-1	TGCGCCAGCAGCTTGGATCGGGCCGTCGGCTACACCTTC	CASSLDRAVGYTF
TRBJ2-1	many	TRBD2	TRBV5-1	TGCGCCAGCAGCTTCGGGACTAATTCCTACAATGAGCAGTTCTTC	CASSFGTNSYNEQFF
TRBJ2-4	few	TRBD2	TRBV5-1	TGCGCCAGCAGCTTAAAGCGGGGGGCCGGCAAAAACATTCAGTACTTC	CASSLKRGAGKNIQYF